This TCR beta chain came from a study of human versus mouse CDR3 diversity and MHC coevolution. Whole-study findings and limits: Humans had the largest estimated TCR beta repertoire, 1.5 million to 2 million clonotypes.

Generated by immunoSEQ multiplex PCR, the TCRdb table keeps only in-frame clones and is missing some. The profile shows around 77,000 clones, less than 95% of them singletons. Trimming at V came to 6 bases and at J to 10 bases, leaving 21 bases not matched to a gene. CDR3 length: 18 amino acids. CDR1 SQVTM and CDR2 ANQGSEA come from the germline V gene. Concerning this clone: As yet, its antigen is unknown.

The receptor comes from a person aged 25 to 69 in good health. Sample: naive CD4+ T cells from blood. Subset of the sample: CD45RO-negative CD62L-positive naive CD4 T cells. The chain links TRBV29-1 to TRBJ2-3; 14 nucleotides match TRBD2. The CDR3 protein is CSVAEPPGLAGEATPQYF. CDR3 DNA sequence: TGCAGCGTCGCAGAACCACCGGGACTAGCGGGAGAGGCGACACCGCAGTATTTT.